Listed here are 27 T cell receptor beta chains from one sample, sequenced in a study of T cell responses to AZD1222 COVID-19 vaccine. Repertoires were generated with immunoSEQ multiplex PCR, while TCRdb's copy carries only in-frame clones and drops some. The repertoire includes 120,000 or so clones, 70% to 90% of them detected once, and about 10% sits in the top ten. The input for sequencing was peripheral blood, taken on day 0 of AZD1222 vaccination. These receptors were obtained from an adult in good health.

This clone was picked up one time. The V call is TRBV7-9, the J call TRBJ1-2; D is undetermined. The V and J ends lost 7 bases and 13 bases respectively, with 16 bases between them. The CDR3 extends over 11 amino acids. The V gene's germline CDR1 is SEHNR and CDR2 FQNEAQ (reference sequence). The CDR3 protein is CASTRDGIPTF. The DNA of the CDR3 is TGTGCCAGCACCCGGGATGGGATTCCCACCTTC.

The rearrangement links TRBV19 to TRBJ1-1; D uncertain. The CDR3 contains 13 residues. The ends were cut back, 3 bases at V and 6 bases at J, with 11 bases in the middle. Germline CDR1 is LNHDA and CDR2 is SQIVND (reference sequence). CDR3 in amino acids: CASSMGGLPEAFF. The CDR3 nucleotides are TGTGCCAGTAGTATGGGAGGGTTACCTGAAGCTTTCTTT.

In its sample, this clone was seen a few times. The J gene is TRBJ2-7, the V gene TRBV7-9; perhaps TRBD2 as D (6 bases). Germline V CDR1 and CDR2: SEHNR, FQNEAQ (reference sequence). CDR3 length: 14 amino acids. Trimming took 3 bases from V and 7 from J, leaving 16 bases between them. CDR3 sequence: CASSFGTASWEQYF. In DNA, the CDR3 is TGTGCCAGCAGCTTTGGGACTGCCTCCTGGGAGCAGTACTTC.

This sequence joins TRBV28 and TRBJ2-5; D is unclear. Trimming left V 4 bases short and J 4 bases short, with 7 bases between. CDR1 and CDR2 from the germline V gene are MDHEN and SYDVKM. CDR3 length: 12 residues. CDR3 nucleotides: TGTGCCAGCAGTTCTCCCCCAGAGACCCAGTACTTC. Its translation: CASSSPPETQYF.

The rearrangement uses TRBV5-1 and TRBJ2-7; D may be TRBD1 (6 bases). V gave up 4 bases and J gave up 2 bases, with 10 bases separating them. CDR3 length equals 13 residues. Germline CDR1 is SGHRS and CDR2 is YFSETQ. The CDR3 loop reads CASSPTGTYEQYF. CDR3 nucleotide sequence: TGCGCCAGCAGCCCTACAGGGACCTACGAGCAGTACTTC. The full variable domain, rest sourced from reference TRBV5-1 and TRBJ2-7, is KAGVTQTPRYLIKTRGQQVTLSCSPISGHRSVSWYQQTPGQGLQFLFEYFSETQRNKGNFPGRFSGRQFSNSRSEMNVSTLELGDSALYLCASSPTGTYEQYFGPGTRLTVT.

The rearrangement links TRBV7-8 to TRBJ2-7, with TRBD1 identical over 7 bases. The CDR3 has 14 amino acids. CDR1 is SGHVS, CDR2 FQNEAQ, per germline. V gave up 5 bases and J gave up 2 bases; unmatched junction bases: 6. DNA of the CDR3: TGTGCCAGCAGCCGAGGGGGACAGCCCTACGAGCAGTACTTC. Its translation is CASSRGGQPYEQYF.

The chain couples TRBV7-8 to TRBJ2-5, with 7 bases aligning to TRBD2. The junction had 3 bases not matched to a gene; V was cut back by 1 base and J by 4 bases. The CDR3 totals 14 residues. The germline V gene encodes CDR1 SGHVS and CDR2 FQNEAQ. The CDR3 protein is CASSLVGGGETQYF. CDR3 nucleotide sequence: TGTGCCAGCAGCTTAGTAGGCGGGGGAGAGACCCAGTACTTC.

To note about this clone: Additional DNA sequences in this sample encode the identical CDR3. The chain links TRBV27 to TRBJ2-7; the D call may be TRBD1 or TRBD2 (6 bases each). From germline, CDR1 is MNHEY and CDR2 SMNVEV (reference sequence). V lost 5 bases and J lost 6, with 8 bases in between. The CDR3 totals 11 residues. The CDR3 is CASSEGGEQYF. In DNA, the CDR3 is TGTGCCAGCAGTGAGGGGGGCGAGCAGTACTTC.

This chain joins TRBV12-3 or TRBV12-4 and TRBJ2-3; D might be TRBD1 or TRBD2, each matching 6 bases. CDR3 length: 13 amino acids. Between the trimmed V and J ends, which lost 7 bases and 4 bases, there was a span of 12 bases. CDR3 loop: CASTAGEADTQYF. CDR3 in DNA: TGTGCCAGCACGGCAGGGGAGGCAGATACGCAGTATTTT.

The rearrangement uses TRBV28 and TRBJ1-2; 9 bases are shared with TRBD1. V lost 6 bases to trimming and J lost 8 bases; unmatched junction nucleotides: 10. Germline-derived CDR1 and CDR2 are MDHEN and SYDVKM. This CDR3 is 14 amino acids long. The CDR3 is CASRASGTGYGYTF. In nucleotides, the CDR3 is TGTGCCAGCAGAGCTTCCGGGACAGGGTACGGCTACACCTTC.

The CDR3 bases are TGTGCCAGCAGCAAGGGACAGGACTCTGGGGCCAACGTCCTGACTTTC. This encodes CASSKGQDSGANVLTF. The V and J genes are TRBV7-3 and TRBJ2-6; the match to TRBD1 covers 8 bases. V shed 5 bases and J 0 bases; nucleotides not matched to a gene: 3. Germline CDR1 reads SGHTA; CDR2 reads FQGTGA. The CDR3 consists of 16 residues.

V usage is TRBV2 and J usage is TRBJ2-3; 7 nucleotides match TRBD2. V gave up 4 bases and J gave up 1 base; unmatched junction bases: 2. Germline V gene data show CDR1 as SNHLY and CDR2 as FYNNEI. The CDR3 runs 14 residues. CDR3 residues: CASSVLAGTDTQYF. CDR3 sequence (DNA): TGTGCCAGCAGTGTGCTAGCGGGCACAGATACGCAGTATTTT.

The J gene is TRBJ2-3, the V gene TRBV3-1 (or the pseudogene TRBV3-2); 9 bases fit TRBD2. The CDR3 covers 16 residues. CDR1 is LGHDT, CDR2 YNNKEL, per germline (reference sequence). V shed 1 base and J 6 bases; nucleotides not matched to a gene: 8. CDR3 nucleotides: TGTGCCAGCAGCCAAGGAGGCGGGGGGGAGGATGATACGCAGTATTTT. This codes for CASSQGGGGEDDTQYF.

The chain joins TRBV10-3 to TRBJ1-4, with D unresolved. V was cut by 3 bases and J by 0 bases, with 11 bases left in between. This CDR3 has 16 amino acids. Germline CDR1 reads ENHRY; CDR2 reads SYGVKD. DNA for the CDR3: TGTGCCATCAGTGATGAGGGCCGCCCAACTAATGAAAAACTGTTTTTT. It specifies CAISDEGRPTNEKLFF.

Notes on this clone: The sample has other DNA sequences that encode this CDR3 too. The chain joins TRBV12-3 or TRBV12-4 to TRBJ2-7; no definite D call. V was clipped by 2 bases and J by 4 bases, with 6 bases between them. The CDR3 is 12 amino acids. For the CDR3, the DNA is TGTGCCAGCAGTTTACTGTCATACGAGCAGTACTTC. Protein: CASSLLSYEQYF.

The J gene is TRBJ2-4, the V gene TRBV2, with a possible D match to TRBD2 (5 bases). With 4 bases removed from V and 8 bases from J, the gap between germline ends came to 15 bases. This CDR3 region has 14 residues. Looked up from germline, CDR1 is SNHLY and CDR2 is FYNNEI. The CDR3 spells CASSVIRGLDIQYF. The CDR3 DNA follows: TGTGCCAGCAGTGTAATCCGGGGTTTGGACATTCAGTACTTC.

The CDR3 region has the DNA TGTGCCAGCAGCTTAGTTCGGGGCGGATTCCCAACTAATGAAAAACTGTTTTTT. Translating gives CASSLVRGGFPTNEKLFF. The chain employs TRBV7-2 and TRBJ1-4; D possibly corresponds to TRBD1 (5 bases). Germline V lookup: CDR1 SGHTA, CDR2 FQGNSA. The CDR3 spans 18 residues. V lost 1 base to trimming and J lost 0 bases, with 15 bases between them.

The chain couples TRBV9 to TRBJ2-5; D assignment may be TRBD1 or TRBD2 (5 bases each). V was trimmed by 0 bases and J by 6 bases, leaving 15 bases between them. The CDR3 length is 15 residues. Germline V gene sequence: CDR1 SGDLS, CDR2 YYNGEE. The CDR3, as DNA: TGTGCCAGCAGCGTAGGATCCGGGGCTGGTAAGACCCAGTACTTC. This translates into CASSVGSGAGKTQYF.

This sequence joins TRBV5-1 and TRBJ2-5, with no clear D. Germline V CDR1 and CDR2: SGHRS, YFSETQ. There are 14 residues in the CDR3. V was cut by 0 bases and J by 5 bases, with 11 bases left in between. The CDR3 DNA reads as TGCGCCAGCAGCTTGGTTGTCGCCGGGGAGACCCAGTACTTC. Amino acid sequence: CASSLVVAGETQYF.

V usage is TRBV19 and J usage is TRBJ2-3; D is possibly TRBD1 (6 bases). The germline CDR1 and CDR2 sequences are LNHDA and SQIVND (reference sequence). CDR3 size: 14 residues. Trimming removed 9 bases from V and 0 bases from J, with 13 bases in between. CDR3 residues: CASGTTASTDTQYF. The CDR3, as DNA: TGTGCCAGCGGGACAACCGCTAGCACAGATACGCAGTATTTT.

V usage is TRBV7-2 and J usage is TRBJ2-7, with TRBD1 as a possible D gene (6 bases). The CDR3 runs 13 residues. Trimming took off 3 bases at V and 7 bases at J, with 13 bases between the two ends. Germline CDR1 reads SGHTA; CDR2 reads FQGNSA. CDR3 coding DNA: TGTGCCAGCAGCTTCCCAGGGGTGAAAGAGCAGTACTTC. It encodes CASSFPGVKEQYF.

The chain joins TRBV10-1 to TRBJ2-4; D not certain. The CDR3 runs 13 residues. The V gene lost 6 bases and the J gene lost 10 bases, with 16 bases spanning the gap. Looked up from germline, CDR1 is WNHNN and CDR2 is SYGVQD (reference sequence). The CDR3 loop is CASSPLRASIQYF. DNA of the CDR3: TGCGCCAGCAGCCCTCTCCGGGCCAGTATTCAGTACTTC.

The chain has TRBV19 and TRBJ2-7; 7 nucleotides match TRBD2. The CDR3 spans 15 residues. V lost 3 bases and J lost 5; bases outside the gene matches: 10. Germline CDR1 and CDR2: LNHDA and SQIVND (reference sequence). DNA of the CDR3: TGTGCCAGTAGTATCGGGCTAGCGGAGGGGAACGAGCAGTACTTC. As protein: CASSIGLAEGNEQYF.

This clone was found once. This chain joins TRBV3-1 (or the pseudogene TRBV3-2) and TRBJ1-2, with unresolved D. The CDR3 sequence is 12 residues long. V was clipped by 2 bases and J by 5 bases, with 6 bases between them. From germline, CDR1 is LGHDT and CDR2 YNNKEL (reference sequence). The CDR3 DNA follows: TGTGCCAGCAGCCAAAGATCGTATGGCTACACCTTC. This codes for CASSQRSYGYTF.

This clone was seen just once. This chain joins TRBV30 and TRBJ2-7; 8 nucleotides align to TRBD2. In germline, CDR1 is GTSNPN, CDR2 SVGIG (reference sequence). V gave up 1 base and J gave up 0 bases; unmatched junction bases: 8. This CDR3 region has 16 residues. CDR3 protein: CAWSGTSWNRSYEQYF. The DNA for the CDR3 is TGTGCCTGGAGTGGGACTAGCTGGAACCGCTCCTACGAGCAGTACTTC.

CDR3 protein: CASSESGSNYEQYF. CDR3 sequence (DNA): TGTGCCAGCAGTGAGTCCGGGAGTAACTACGAGCAGTACTTC. The genes are TRBV6-2 or TRBV6-3 and TRBJ2-7, with D tentatively TRBD2 (6 bases). Trimming took 5 bases from V and 3 from J, leaving 14 bases between them. The length of the CDR3 is 14 residues. The germline CDR1 and CDR2 sequences are MNHEY and SVGEGT.

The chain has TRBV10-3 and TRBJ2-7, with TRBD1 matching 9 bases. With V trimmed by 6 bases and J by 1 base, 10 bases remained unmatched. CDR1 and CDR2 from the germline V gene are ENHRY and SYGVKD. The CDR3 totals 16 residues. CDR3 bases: TGTGCCATCAGGCAAACCGGGACAGGGTCTTCCTACGAGCAGTACTTC. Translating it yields CAIRQTGTGSSYEQYF.